The 32 T cell receptor beta chains below all came from one sample that was sequenced in a study of shared clonotypes between healthy human individuals. The method was immunoSEQ multiplex PCR; TCRdb's version includes in-frame clones alone and lacks a portion of them. The sample yields roughly 2 million clones, roughly 95% seen once. The sequenced sample was naive CD4+ T cells sorted from blood. Noted subset: CD45RA+ positively selected. These receptors were obtained from a man between 18 and 29 years old in good health.

As to this clone: The junction shows a germline mismatch at one end, possibly a read error. This chain links TRBV7-7 with TRBJ2-1; D remains ambiguous. Germline lookup yields CDR1 SSHAT and CDR2 FNYEAQ (reference sequence). The CDR3 covers 16 residues. As DNA, the CDR3 is TGTGCTAGCAGCTTAGCTCGTAACGGAGCCTACAATGAGCAGTTCTTC. Its translation is CASSLARNGAYNEQFF.

The rearrangement links TRBV30 to TRBJ2-3; 7 nucleotides agree with TRBD2. Trimming took 0 bases from V and 0 from J; bases not matched to a gene: 3. This CDR3 contains 15 residues. Germline V gene sequence: CDR1 GTSNPN, CDR2 SVGIG (reference sequence). The CDR3 nucleotides read TGTGCCTGGAGTGTACTAGCGTCTAGCACAGATACGCAGTATTTT. It specifies CAWSVLASSTDTQYF.

Regarding this clone: Different DNA sequences within this sample yield the same CDR3. The J gene is TRBJ1-1, the V gene TRBV2; 7 positions agree with TRBD1. Trimming at V came to 4 bases and at J to 0 bases, leaving 2 bases not matched to a gene. This CDR3 spans 14 amino acids. Germline CDR1 SNHLY, CDR2 FYNNEI. CDR3 DNA sequence: TGTGCCAGCAGTGGACAGGGTTTGAACACTGAAGCTTTCTTT. It specifies CASSGQGLNTEAFF.

The V call is TRBV6-1, the J call TRBJ1-3; D is unresolved. Trimming pared 2 bases from V and 1 base from J, leaving 12 bases between. The CDR3 sequence is 16 residues long. CDR1 is MNHNS and CDR2 is SASEGT in the germline V gene. The CDR3 coding sequence is TGTGCCAGCAGTGAACAAAGCGGAGGGTCTGGAAACACCATATATTTT. It codes for CASSEQSGGSGNTIYF.

V is TRBV12-5 and J is TRBJ1-3; D is possibly TRBD1 (5 bases). Trimming left V 3 bases short and J 2 bases short, with 8 bases between. This CDR3 region has 14 residues. In germline, CDR1 is LGHNT, CDR2 FRNRAP. This CDR3 is CASGFSGTGNTIYF. The CDR3 DNA reads as TGTGCTAGTGGTTTTTCAGGGACTGGAAACACCATATATTTT.

This clone has only one observation. DNA for the CDR3: TGTGCCAGCAGTGAGACAGGGGGCCGACTAGCGGGTGAGCAGTTCTTC. This codes for CASSETGGRLAGEQFF. This chain joins TRBV6-1 and TRBJ2-1, with D perhaps given as TRBD1 or TRBD2 (10 bases each). Germline V CDR1 and CDR2: MNHNS, SASEGT. V dropped 3 bases and J dropped 9 bases, with 21 bases sitting between them. This CDR3 spans 16 amino acids.

The rearrangement uses TRBV19 and TRBJ1-2; D gene unclear. The CDR3 is made up of 13 amino acids. CDR1 and CDR2 (germline): LNHDA, SQIVND (reference sequence). V lost 6 bases and J 2 bases, leaving 10 bases between the germline ends. The CDR3 region has the DNA TGTGCCAGTAGCCGTACAGAAAACTATGGCTACACCTTC. Amino acids: CASSRTENYGYTF.

This clone has just one count. The V gene is TRBV7-9, the J gene TRBJ1-2; maybe TRBD1 (5 bases). The CDR3 runs 11 residues. Between the trimmed V and J ends, which lost 8 bases and 3 bases, there was a span of 7 bases. Germline assignment: CDR1 SEHNR and CDR2 FQNEAQ (reference sequence). DNA of the CDR3: TGTGCCAGCGGGGCTGACTATGGCTACACCTTC. Translated: CASGADYGYTF.

The chain combines TRBV5-3 with TRBJ1-4; TRBD1 is a possible D gene (5 bases). TRBV5-3 is reported as an ORF; its role is uncertain. The CDR3 extends over 15 amino acids. Trimming removed 4 bases at V and 8 bases at J, with 18 bases between. This CDR3 is CARSVGEGVTEKLFF. As DNA, the CDR3 is TGTGCCAGAAGCGTGGGGGAAGGGGTGACGGAAAAACTGTTTTTT.

This sequence joins TRBV5-1 and TRBJ2-2, with 10 bases fitting TRBD1. The CDR3 runs 14 residues. V gave up 4 bases and J gave up 4 bases; unmatched junction bases: 1. Germline V gives CDR1 SGHRS, CDR2 YFSETQ. The CDR3 here is CASSGQGVTGELFF. CDR3 DNA sequence: TGCGCCAGCAGCGGACAGGGGGTCACCGGGGAGCTGTTTTTT.

In its sample, this clone was seen a few times. This chain joins TRBV30 and TRBJ1-1, with 7 positions matching TRBD1. Germline trimming cut 1 base from V and 7 bases from J; bases unmatched to any gene: 0. The CDR3 spans 11 residues. Germline V lookup: CDR1 GTSNPN, CDR2 SVGIG (reference sequence). The CDR3 DNA reads as TGTGCCTGGAGTGGGGACAGTGAAGCTTTCTTT. Amino acids: CAWSGDSEAFF.

The gene calls are TRBV4-1 and TRBJ1-2, with 9 bases identical to TRBD1. V lost 0 bases and J lost 5; bases outside the gene matches: 19. The length of the CDR3 is 20 residues. Germline V CDR1 and CDR2: MGHRA, YSYEKL. The CDR3 DNA follows: TGCGCCAGCAGCCAAGATAGGGACAGGGATATAGAAGTTGACCTGTATGGCTACACCTTC. It yields the protein CASSQDRDRDIEVDLYGYTF.

The count of this clone is one. The chain links TRBV14 to TRBJ1-1; no definite D call. The V and J ends lost 5 bases and 1 base respectively, with 11 bases between them. The CDR3 totals 14 residues. Germline V gene data show CDR1 as SGHDN and CDR2 as FVKESK. CDR3 region: CASSSTGRNTEAFF. As DNA, the CDR3 is TGTGCCAGCAGCTCCACTGGACGGAACACTGAAGCTTTCTTT. The whole variable domain, remainder taken from reference TRBV14 and TRBJ1-1, is EAGVTQFPSHSVIEKGQTVTLRCDPISGHDNLYWYRRVMGKEIKFLLHFVKESKQDESGMPNNRFLAERTGGTYSTLKVQPAELEDSGVYFCASSSTGRNTEAFFGQGTRLTVV.

This sequence joins TRBV9 and TRBJ2-2, with a possible D match to TRBD2 (6 bases). V was pared by 0 bases and J by 4 bases, with 10 bases between. Germline V gene data show CDR1 as SGDLS and CDR2 as YYNGEE. The CDR3 sequence is 15 residues long. CDR3 coding DNA: TGTGCCAGCAGCGTAGGATCTAGCGCCACCGGGGAGCTGTTTTTT. Amino acid sequence: CASSVGSSATGELFF.

The CDR3 DNA sequence: TGCGCCAGCAGCCAAGATACTAGAGCAGATACGCAGTATTTT. The encoded protein is CASSQDTRADTQYF. V usage is TRBV4-3 and J usage is TRBJ2-3, with D maybe TRBD2 (5 bases). The CDR3 loop spans 14 amino acids. The V end was cut by 0 bases, the J end by 4 bases, with 8 bases between. Germline V gene lookup returns CDR1 LGHNA and CDR2 YSLEER.

The V and J genes are TRBV6-1 and TRBJ2-5, with 7 positions matching TRBD1. V gave up 3 bases and J gave up 5 bases; unmatched junction bases: 6. This CDR3 is built from 14 residues. Germline V gene lookup returns CDR1 MNHNS and CDR2 SASEGT. The CDR3 DNA follows: TGTGCCAGCAGTGAGAGGGGGCGTGGGGAGACCCAGTACTTC. Amino acid sequence: CASSERGRGETQYF.

J is TRBJ2-4 and V is TRBV5-1; a possible D gene is TRBD1 (7 bases). The CDR3 covers 15 residues. The germline V gene encodes CDR1 SGHRS and CDR2 YFSETQ. Trimming stripped 4 bases from V and 6 bases from J, with 17 bases between. CDR3 loop: CASSPDRVGGNIQYF. The CDR3 nucleotides read TGCGCCAGCAGCCCCGACAGGGTCGGGGGAAACATTCAGTACTTC.

The J gene is TRBJ2-7, the V gene TRBV10-2, with 9 bases fitting TRBD2. The CDR3 spans 14 residues. Germline V CDR1 and CDR2: WSHSY, SAAADI. J lost 6 bases, V lost 3 bases, and 6 bases had no gene match. The CDR3 region has the DNA TGCGCCAGCAGTGACTTGCGGGAGGGCGGCGAGCAGTACTTC. Protein product: CASSDLREGGEQYF.

The genes are TRBV2 and TRBJ1-1; D gene uncertain. V lost 5 bases to trimming and J lost 7 bases, with 11 bases between them. Looked up from germline, CDR1 is SNHLY and CDR2 is FYNNEI. This CDR3 is built from 12 residues. This CDR3 reads CASSYVGNEAFF. CDR3 in DNA: TGTGCCAGCAGTTATGTAGGAAATGAAGCTTTCTTT. Full variable domain (missing parts from reference TRBV2 and TRBJ1-1): EPEVTQTPSHQVTQMGQEVILRCVPISNHLYFYWYRQILGQKVEFLVSFYNNEISEKSEIFDDQFSVERPDGSNFTLKIRSTKLEDSAMYFCASSYVGNEAFFGQGTRLTVV.

A remark on this clone: At the DNA level, this CDR3 is encoded by other sequences in the same sample as well. CDR3: CASSYSAGLNTEAFF. The DNA of the CDR3 is TGTGCCAGCAGTTACTCTGCAGGGTTGAACACTGAAGCTTTCTTT. V usage is TRBV6-6 and J usage is TRBJ1-1; D perhaps matches TRBD1 (5 bases). Per germline, CDR1 MNHNY and CDR2 SVGAGI (reference sequence). The CDR3 spans 15 residues. Trimming pared 0 bases from V and 0 bases from J, leaving 8 bases between.

This chain links TRBV18 with TRBJ1-1, with TRBD1 as a possible D gene (6 bases). CDR1 and CDR2 from the germline V gene are KGHSH and LQKENI. V was pared by 2 bases and J by 3 bases, with 16 bases between. The CDR3 has 16 amino acids. CDR3 sequence (DNA): TGTGCCAGCTCACCAGAGACAGGTACGAAGGACACTGAAGCTTTCTTT. Translation gives CASSPETGTKDTEAFF.

This sequence joins TRBV28 and TRBJ2-1; 8 bases align to TRBD1. J gave up 8 bases and V 5 bases, and 5 bases lay outside the gene matches. The CDR3 extends over 13 amino acids. In germline, CDR1 is MDHEN, CDR2 SYDVKM. CDR3 nucleotide sequence: TGTGCCAGCAGTCAAGGACAGGGCCATGAGCAGTTCTTC. Its translation is CASSQGQGHEQFF.

This clone occurred once. CDR3 sequence: CASSSQQGYEQYF. CDR3 DNA: TGTGCCAGCAGTTCGCAACAGGGGTACGAGCAGTACTTC. This chain connects TRBV6-5 to TRBJ2-7; 7 bases are a match to TRBD1. With V trimmed by 4 bases and J by 4 bases, 4 bases remained unmatched. Germline CDR1 reads MNHEY; CDR2 reads SVGAGI. The CDR3 runs to 13 residues.

The J gene is TRBJ2-1, the V gene TRBV30; D may be TRBD1 (6 bases). This CDR3 spans 16 amino acids. Germline CDR1 and CDR2: GTSNPN and SVGIG (reference sequence). Trimming stripped 3 bases from V and 0 bases from J, with 15 bases between. CDR3 loop: CAWSRGKHSSYNEQFF. In DNA, the CDR3 is TGTGCCTGGAGCAGGGGAAAGCACAGCTCCTACAATGAGCAGTTCTTC.

CDR3 DNA: TGCGCCAGCAGCTTGGGTTATAGGACTAGAATCTCCCTTTCTAGCACAGATACGCAGTATTTT. It encodes CASSLGYRTRISLSSTDTQYF. The gene calls are TRBV5-1 and TRBJ2-3; 7 nucleotides match TRBD2. V shed 0 bases and J 0 bases; nucleotides not matched to a gene: 19. The CDR3 has 21 residues. Germline CDR1 reads SGHRS; CDR2 reads YFSETQ.

The genes are TRBV18 and TRBJ1-2; no definite D call. V was cut by 4 bases and J by 3 bases, with 9 bases left in between. In germline, CDR1 is KGHSH, CDR2 LQKENI. The CDR3 has 13 residues. The CDR3 is CASSLTADYGYTF. The CDR3 DNA is TGTGCCAGCTCACTAACGGCCGACTATGGCTACACCTTC.

On this clone: A read error may explain this, as a much larger clone is one base away. The chain has TRBV10-2 and TRBJ2-7; 10 positions agree with TRBD2. The CDR3 is 14 amino acids. CDR1 WSHSY and CDR2 SAAADI come from the germline V gene. V lost 2 bases to trimming and J lost 3 bases; unmatched junction nucleotides: 1. The CDR3 bases are TGCGCCAGCAGTGAGGGACTAGCGGACTACGAGCAGTACTTC. This encodes CASSEGLADYEQYF.

The chain recombines TRBV4-3 with TRBJ2-3, with 8 bases lining up with TRBD2. Germline lookup yields CDR1 LGHNA and CDR2 YSLEER. This CDR3 is 21 amino acids long. V was pared by 0 bases and J by 3 bases, with 20 bases of the junction left unmatched. Here the CDR3 DNA reads TGCGCCAGCAGCCAAGAACGAAGCGGGATATACGGGAGGGCCGGGACAGATACGCAGTATTTT. Translation: CASSQERSGIYGRAGTDTQYF.

V and J are TRBV30 and TRBJ2-5; the match to TRBD2 covers 9 bases. Germline V gene sequence: CDR1 GTSNPN, CDR2 SVGIG (reference sequence). The CDR3 extends over 15 amino acids. V was pared by 1 base and J by 2 bases, with 5 bases of the junction left unmatched. Here the CDR3 reads CAWSAGLAGQETQYF. In DNA, the CDR3 is TGTGCCTGGAGTGCAGGCCTAGCGGGGCAAGAGACCCAGTACTTC.

The chain links TRBV6-5 to TRBJ1-2; D gene uncertain. The CDR3 contains 14 residues. The germline V gene encodes CDR1 MNHEY and CDR2 SVGAGI. V was pared by 5 bases and J by 2 bases, with 12 bases between. Written as DNA, the CDR3 is TGTGCCAGCAGTCCGTCTGGGCTGAACTATGGCTACACCTTC. Protein product: CASSPSGLNYGYTF.

The chain recombines TRBV25-1 with TRBJ2-7; the match to TRBD2 covers 10 bases. CDR1 and CDR2 (germline): MGHDK, SYGVNS. Trimming took 6 bases from V and 0 from J; bases not matched to a gene: 5. This CDR3 contains 15 residues. DNA for the CDR3: TGTGCCAGCAGCTTGACTAGCGGGCGCTCCTACGAGCAGTACTTC. Translating gives CASSLTSGRSYEQYF.

The chain is built from TRBV5-6 and TRBJ2-4, with TRBD1 identical over 7 bases. The ends lost 0 bases at V and 5 bases at J; junction bases unmatched: 5. Germline CDR1 reads SGHDT; CDR2 reads YYEEEE. The CDR3 extends over 15 amino acids. DNA for the CDR3: TGTGCCAGCAGCTTGGCTCCCGGGACAGAAAACATTCAGTACTTC. Translating it yields CASSLAPGTENIQYF.